The present T cell receptor (beta chain) was sequenced within a study of PD-1 blockade in mismatch repair-deficient tumors. Sequencing used immunoSEQ multiplex PCR; TCRdb keeps in-frame clones, though not all of them. The repertoire has some 120,000 clones, 88% of them found once; the top ten carry approximately 10%. The V end was cut by 5 bases, the J end by 0 bases, with 16 bases between. Per the germline V gene, CDR1 is LNHDA and CDR2 is SQIVND (reference sequence). The CDR3 is 17 amino acids. The starting material was peripheral blood, obtained 72 weeks after starting pembrolizumab. The receptor comes from an adult with mismatch repair-deficient cancer. V is TRBV19 and J is TRBJ2-2; D is undetermined. CDR3 sequence reads: CASSARTRGPNTGELFF. CDR3 in DNA: TGTGCCAGTAGTGCGAGGACCCGTGGACCGAACACCGGGGAGCTGTTTTTT.